Listed below are T cell receptor beta chains from one sample, sequenced in a study of response to subunit inactivated influenza vaccine. TCRdb fed the RT-PCR reads into MiXCR, producing one record per CDR3 protein. This repertoire shows fewer than 600,000 distinct CDR3 sequences, more than 7% found once; its top ten account for around 13%. Sequenced material: PBMCs from blood, taken about 23 months after vaccination. All receptors come from a man aged 45 to 75 who received an inactivated influenza vaccine. Each CDR3 is given with its conserved first and last residue. A D gene is named only where the DNA matches it firmly. Not every row has a clone size; where given, it reads once, few, many or a size class.

D	size	V	J	DNA	CDR3
TRBD2	many	TRBV29-1	TRBJ2-7	TGCAGCGTTGCTCCGGGGGGAACCTACGAGCAGTACTTC	CSVAPGGTYEQYF
-	many	TRBV7-2	TRBJ2-4	TGTGCCAGCAGCCCTCCCCTGGGGCTAGCCAAAAACATTCAGTACTTC	CASSPPLGLAKNIQYF
TRBD1	few	TRBV5-6	TRBJ2-5	TGTGCCAGCAGCAGAATACAGGGGGCCAAACTCCAAGAGACCCAGTACTTC	CASSRIQGAKLQETQYF
TRBD2	many	TRBV7-2	TRBJ2-3	TGTGCCAGCAGCTTAGCGGCTAGCGGTACTAGCACAGATACGCAGTATTTT	CASSLAASGTSTDTQYF
TRBD2	few	TRBV4-1	TRBJ2-1	TGCGCCATCGGGACTAGCGGCTCCTACAATGAGCAGTTCTTC	CAIGTSGSYNEQFF
-	few	TRBV12-3/TRBV12-4	TRBJ1-1	TGTGCCAGCAGTTTCCTCCAGGAAAGCACTGAAGCTTTCTTT	CASSFLQESTEAFF
-	-	TRBV14	TRBJ1-2	TGTGCCAGCAGCCCTCGGACAGTTCAACGGGGCTACACCTTC	CASSPRTVQRGYTF
TRBD2	many	TRBV7-2	TRBJ2-3	TGTGCCAGCAGCTTACAGCGGGGGGGTGCTAGCACAGATACGCAGTATTTT	CASSLQRGGASTDTQYF
-	few	TRBV4-2	TRBJ1-4	TGTGCCAGCAGCCAAGATCGCGGGGGACTGGGGGAAAAACTGTTTTTT	CASSQDRGGLGEKLFF
-	many	TRBV28	TRBJ2-1	TGTGCCAGCCTGGCCGGGACCAGGGGTGAGCAGTTCTTC	CASLAGTRGEQFF
TRBD1	-	TRBV7-2	TRBJ1-1	TGTGCCAGCAGCCCAGGGGGTGTAGCTTTCTTT	CASSPGGVAFF
-	-	TRBV29-1	TRBJ2-5	TGCAGCGTGAGGGACTCGGGAACAGAGACCCAGTACTTC	CSVRDSGTETQYF
TRBD1	many	TRBV29-1	TRBJ2-7	TGCAGCGTCGCAACAGGGGCCGAGCAGTACTTC	CSVATGAEQYF
-	-	TRBV2	TRBJ1-2	TGTGCCAGCAGTGAAGTGTTACGTCGGGTTGGTGGCTACACCTTC	CASSEVLRRVGGYTF
TRBD1	-	TRBV30	TRBJ2-7	TGTGCCTGCTTAGGACAGGGTGGTGGTTACGAGCAGTACTTC	CACLGQGGGYEQYF
-	few	TRBV7-2	TRBJ2-1	TGTGCCAGCAGCTGGGCCGGAGGTTCACGAAATGAGCAGTTCTTC	CASSWAGGSRNEQFF
-	few	TRBV12-3/TRBV12-4	TRBJ2-7	TGTGCCAGCAGCTGGTTCGGATCCGAGCAGTACTTC	CASSWFGSEQYF
TRBD2	few	TRBV18	TRBJ2-7	TGTGCCAGCTCACCACCCTCTAGCGGGAGTTACGAGCAGTACTTC	CASSPPSSGSYEQYF
TRBD2	-	TRBV11-3	TRBJ2-3	TGTGCCAGCAGCGAAGGGAGGACTAGCGGGACCACAGATACGCAGTATTTT	CASSEGRTSGTTDTQYF
-	few	TRBV10-3	TRBJ1-1	TGTGCCATCAGTGACCCTACCGGGGCGTTGGGCACTGAAGCTTTCTTT	CAISDPTGALGTEAFF
-	-	TRBV16	TRBJ2-1	TGTGCCAGCAGCCAATCAGGTCGGCAGGGCGCTTACAATGAGCAGTTCTTC	CASSQSGRQGAYNEQFF
-	-	TRBV5-1	TRBJ1-3	TGCGCCAGCAGCTTGGGCAGCCTCCGCGGAAACACCATATATTTT	CASSLGSLRGNTIYF
TRBD2	many	TRBV4-2	TRBJ2-3	TGTGCCAGCAGCCAACTAGCGGGGGGTAGCACAGATACGCAGTATTTT	CASSQLAGGSTDTQYF
-	-	TRBV12-3/TRBV12-4	TRBJ2-2	TGTGCCAGCAGTTTATGGGGGACCACCGGGGAGCTGTTTTTT	CASSLWGTTGELFF
-	-	TRBV20-1	TRBJ1-5	TGCAGTGCTGGTCAGGGACACACAGAGAATCAGCCCCAGCATTTT	CSAGQGHTENQPQHF
-	-	TRBV5-1	TRBJ1-1	TGCGCCAGCAGCGCAGGGGTCGGCACTGAAGCTTTCTTT	CASSAGVGTEAFF
-	few	TRBV9	TRBJ2-1	TGTGCCAGCAGCGTAGAGGTGAAGAGCTCCTACAATGAGCAGTTCTTC	CASSVEVKSSYNEQFF
-	many	TRBV7-9	TRBJ2-7	TGTGCCAGCAGCTTAGTATCAGGGCGAAACGAGCAGTACTTC	CASSLVSGRNEQYF
-	few	TRBV7-6	TRBJ2-2	TGTGCCAGCAGCGAGAAACCTAGCCCCGGGGAGCTGTTTTTT	CASSEKPSPGELFF
-	-	TRBV10-1	TRBJ2-2	TGCGCCAGCAGTGATTTCGGGAACACCGGGGAGCTGTTTTTT	CASSDFGNTGELFF
-	few	TRBV2	TRBJ2-7	TGTGCCAGCAGACAGGGTATGGAGCAGTACTTC	CASRQGMEQYF
TRBD1	-	TRBV11-2	TRBJ2-5	TGTGCCAGCAGCTTACAGCGGACAGGGGGTCTCTTACAGACCCAGTACTTC	CASSLQRTGGLLQTQYF
-	once	TRBV7-8	TRBJ2-3	TGTGCCAGCAGCTTAGAATACCCGGGACCAGATACGCAGTATTTT	CASSLEYPGPDTQYF
TRBD2	many	TRBV28	TRBJ2-3	TGTGCCAGCACGTTCCCGGGACTAGCTGGAGATACGCAGTATTTT	CASTFPGLAGDTQYF
TRBD2	-	TRBV11-2	TRBJ2-3	TGTGCCAGCAGCGTATCCGGGACTAGCGGGAGAGATACGCAGTATTTT	CASSVSGTSGRDTQYF
-	many	TRBV4-1	TRBJ1-1	TGCGCCAGCAGCCAAGAGGGACTGAACACTGAAGCTTTCTTT	CASSQEGLNTEAFF
-	-	TRBV5-1	TRBJ2-2	TGCGCCAGCAGTCAAACAAATACAGGGAGGACCGAGGAGCTGTTTTTT	CASSQTNTGRTEELFF
-	many	TRBV10-3	TRBJ2-3	TGTGCCATCAGGATCGGCGAGGGGGCAGATACGCAGTATTTT	CAIRIGEGADTQYF
TRBD1	-	TRBV15	TRBJ1-5	TGTGCCACCAGCAGAGGGACAGGACGCAATCAGCCCCAGCATTTT	CATSRGTGRNQPQHF
TRBD2	few	TRBV2	TRBJ2-1	TGTGCCAGCAGTGAAATTTTTATCTGGAGTGCGGGGGAAGACCCTATCTACAATGAGCAGTTCTTC	CASSEIFIWSAGEDPIYNEQFF
-	many	TRBV6-5	TRBJ2-2	TGTGCCAGCAGACACACGCCGGGGGAGCTGTTTTTT	CASRHTPGELFF
-	-	TRBV20-1	TRBJ2-5	TGCAGTGCTAGAGATCGTGTCACGGCCGGGGAGACCCAGTACTTC	CSARDRVTAGETQYF
-	-	TRBV20-1	TRBJ2-1	TGCAGTGCTCCCGGGACTCATACCCAGAGCTCCTACAATGAGCAGTTCTTC	CSAPGTHTQSSYNEQFF
-	few	TRBV6-1	TRBJ2-1	TGTGCCAGCAGTGCCAGGGGAGACCTTACCAATGAGCAGTTCTTC	CASSARGDLTNEQFF
TRBD2	many	TRBV7-6	TRBJ2-1	TGTGCCAGCAGCTTAGCGAGGGATGGGGTAGCGGGAGTTCTATTGAATGAGCAGTTCTTC	CASSLARDGVAGVLLNEQFF
-	many	TRBV11-2	TRBJ2-3	TGTGCCAGCAGCTTAGCAGTAGATACGCAGTATTTT	CASSLAVDTQYF
-	few	TRBV7-6	TRBJ2-2	TGTGCCAGCAGCTCTTTCTTCGGGGAGCTGTTTTTT	CASSSFFGELFF
-	-	TRBV20-1	TRBJ2-3	TGCAGTGCTAGCCCGGGGGCAAACACAGATACGCAGTATTTT	CSASPGANTDTQYF
-	-	TRBV11-2	TRBJ2-7	TGTGCCAGCAGCTTAGTCGATACTTCCTACGAGCAGTACTTC	CASSLVDTSYEQYF
-	many	TRBV20-1	TRBJ2-7	TGCAGTGCTAGAGAACCCAGGGCTCCCTACGAGCAGTACTTC	CSAREPRAPYEQYF
TRBD1	few	TRBV24-1	TRBJ2-2	TGTGCCACCAGTGATTCGGACAGGGGCTGGGGGGAGCTGTTTTTT	CATSDSDRGWGELFF
TRBD2	many	TRBV10-3	TRBJ2-1	TGTGCCATCAGTGAGTCCGGCGGGAGAGGACCCTCCTACAATGAGCAGTTCTTC	CAISESGGRGPSYNEQFF
-	few	TRBV18	TRBJ1-3	TGTGCCAGCTCACCACCGAACAGAGTCCACTCTGGAAACACCATATATTTT	CASSPPNRVHSGNTIYF
TRBD2	few	TRBV20-1	TRBJ2-2	TGCAGTGCTAGAACCGCTAGCGGGGGGCTCCACACCGGGGAGCTGTTTTTT	CSARTASGGLHTGELFF
TRBD2	many	TRBV20-1	TRBJ2-7	TGCAGTGCTAGAACTAGCGACTCCTACGAGCAGTACTTC	CSARTSDSYEQYF
-	many	TRBV5-1	TRBJ2-2	TGCGCCAGCAGCTTGAGTCAGAACACCGGGGAGCTGTTTTTT	CASSLSQNTGELFF